This record covers a single T cell receptor beta chain. Antigen: not known. This CDR3 spans 14 amino acids. V gave up 0 bases and J gave up 1 base, with 6 bases separating them. The record originates from a study of blood T cells in healthy people across ages. For the second PCR, which ran for roughly 6 to 12 cycles, a sample-barcoded 5' primer and a J-beta primer mix were used. TCRdb re-called the 5' RACE reads through MiXCR, storing one row per CDR3 protein. The table includes about 650,000 distinct CDR3 sequences, more than 45% detected once. The study, taken as a whole, reports: From one million sequenced T cells, diversity estimates were lower bounds.

No fewer than 7 million PBMCs went into each sample. The V and J genes are TRBV12-3 or TRBV12-4 and TRBJ1-1; D not resolved. This TCR derives from a woman older than 75 in good health. The source material was blood. CDR3 sequence reads: CASSLADGNTEAFF. The CDR3 nucleotides read TGTGCCAGCAGTTTAGCGGACGGGAACACTGAAGCTTTCTTT.